Given below is one TCR beta chain in context. Its specificity is not known. TCRdb re-analysed the reads in MiXCR, keeping a single row per CDR3 protein. The sample holds 550,000 to 850,000 distinct CDR3 sequences, about 30% seen once. This CDR3 contains 14 residues. Trimming cost V 0 bases and J 9 bases, with 12 bases left between them. Germline V gene lookup returns CDR1 MNHNY and CDR2 SVGAGI (reference sequence). These data are taken from a study of T cell repertoires in cytomegalovirus infection. Whole-study findings and limits: HLA-C-restricted CMV clonotypes gave the most frequent clonotype in two of eight donors.

The V and J genes are TRBV6-6 and TRBJ2-1; D remains unclear. This specimen consisted of cultured PBMCs, obtained from culture after CMV antigen stimulation. The sequence derives from a human donor in good health (CMV status not recorded). Some clones in this sample may be carry-over from other donors' samples. CDR3 bases: TGTGCCAGCAGTTACTCAGCCAGGATTCCTGAGCAGTTCTTC. This codes for CASSYSARIPEQFF.